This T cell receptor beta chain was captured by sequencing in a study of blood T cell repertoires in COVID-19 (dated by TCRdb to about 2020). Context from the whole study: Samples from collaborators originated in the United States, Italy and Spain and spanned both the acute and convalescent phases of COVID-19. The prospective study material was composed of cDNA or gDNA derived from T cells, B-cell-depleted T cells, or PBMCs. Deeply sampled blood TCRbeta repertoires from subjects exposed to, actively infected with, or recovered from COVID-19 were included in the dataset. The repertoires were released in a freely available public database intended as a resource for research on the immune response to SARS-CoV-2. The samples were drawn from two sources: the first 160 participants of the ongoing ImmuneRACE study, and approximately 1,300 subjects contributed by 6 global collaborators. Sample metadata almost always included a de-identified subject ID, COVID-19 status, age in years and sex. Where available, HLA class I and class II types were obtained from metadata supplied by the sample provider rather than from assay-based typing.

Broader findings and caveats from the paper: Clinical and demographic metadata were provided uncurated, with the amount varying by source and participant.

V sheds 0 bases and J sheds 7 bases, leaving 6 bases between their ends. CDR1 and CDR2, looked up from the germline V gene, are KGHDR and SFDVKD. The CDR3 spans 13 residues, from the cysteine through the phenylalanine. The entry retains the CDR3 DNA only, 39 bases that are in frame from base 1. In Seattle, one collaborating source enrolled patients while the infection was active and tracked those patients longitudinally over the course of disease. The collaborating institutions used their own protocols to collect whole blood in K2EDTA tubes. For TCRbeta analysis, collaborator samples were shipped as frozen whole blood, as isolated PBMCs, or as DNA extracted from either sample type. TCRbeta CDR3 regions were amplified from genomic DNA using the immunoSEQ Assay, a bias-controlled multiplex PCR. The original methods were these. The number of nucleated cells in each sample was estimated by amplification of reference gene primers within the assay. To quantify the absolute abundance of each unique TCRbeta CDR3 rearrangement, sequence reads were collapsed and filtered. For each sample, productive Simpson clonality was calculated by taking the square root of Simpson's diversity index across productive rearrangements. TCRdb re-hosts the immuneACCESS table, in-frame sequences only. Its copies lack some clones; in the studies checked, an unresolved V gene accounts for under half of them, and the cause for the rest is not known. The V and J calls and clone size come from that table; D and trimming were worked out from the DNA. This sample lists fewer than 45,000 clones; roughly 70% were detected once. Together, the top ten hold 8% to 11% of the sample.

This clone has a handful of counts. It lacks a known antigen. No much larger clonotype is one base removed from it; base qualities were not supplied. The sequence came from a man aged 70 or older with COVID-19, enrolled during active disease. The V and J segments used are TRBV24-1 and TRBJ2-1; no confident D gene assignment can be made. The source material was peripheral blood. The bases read TGTGCCACCAGTGATTTGAGTCGGAATGAGCAGTTCTTC. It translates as CATSDLSRNEQFF.